There are a few counts of the clone carrying this TCR beta chain. The germline V gene has CDR1 SGHKS and CDR2 YYEKEE (reference sequence). This CDR3 has 17 residues. V was cut by 4 bases and J by 3 bases, with 19 bases left in between. No fewer than 6 million PBMCs went into each sample. The sample originates from a study of blood T cells in healthy people across ages. About the research overall: Capture via template switching afforded approximately one barcoded beta molecule per two T cells.

With a J-beta primer mix and a sample-barcoded 5' primer, a second PCR ran roughly 6 to 12 cycles. TCRdb re-derived calls from the 5' RACE reads in MiXCR, one entry per CDR3 protein. The sample holds 1.5 million to 2 million distinct CDR3 sequences, about 39% seen once. This rearrangement joins TRBV5-5 to TRBJ2-2; D unresolved. The sample was blood. The TCR was taken from a human donor in good health. DNA of the CDR3: TGTGCCAGCAGCCCCCCCGGGTCCAAGACCTACACCGGGGAGCTGTTTTTT. This sequence encodes CASSPPGSKTYTGELFF.